This passage covers 31 T cell receptor beta chains from one sample sequenced in a study of T cells in Graves' hyperthyroidism and ophthalmopathy. It was RNA transcripts that yielded the amplified TCR beta CDR3 regions. First-round RT-PCR with HTBI primers amplified the TCR CDR3 region. A single record per CDR3 protein comes from TCRdb applying MiXCR to the multiplex PCR reads. The sample has 130,000 to 150,000 distinct CDR3 sequences; more than 20% are singletons. Sequenced input: blood. The receptor set was obtained from a woman aged 45-59 years with Graves' hyperthyroidism that later progressed to Graves' ophthalmopathy.

A few counts support this clonotype. This chain uses TRBV7-9 with TRBJ2-1; 9 bases align to TRBD2. V lost 5 bases and J lost 9; bases outside the gene matches: 11. Germline CDR1 reads SEHNR; CDR2 reads FQNEAQ (reference sequence). CDR3 length equals 15 residues. The CDR3 nucleotides read TGTGCCAGCAGCACCCAGGGACTAGCTGCGGGTGAGCAGTTCTTC. Protein sequence: CASSTQGLAAGEQFF.

This clonotype was observed many times. The V and J genes are TRBV12-3 or TRBV12-4 and TRBJ1-1; D unresolved. The CDR3 loop spans 18 amino acids. Trimming took off 7 bases at V and 0 bases at J, with 24 bases between the two ends. The CDR3 coding sequence is TGTGCCAGCACCCCATCGCACGTCGGCTACCACATGAACACTGAAGCTTTCTTT. Its protein product is CASTPSHVGYHMNTEAFF.

This clonotype has a count of ten or more. The chain couples TRBV2 to TRBJ2-5; D is unclear. The germline V and J ends were trimmed by 7 bases and 7 bases, with 19 bases remaining between them. This CDR3 comprises 14 residues. CDR1 is SNHLY and CDR2 is FYNNEI in the germline V gene. CDR3 in DNA: TGTGCCAGCAACATTGATCAGACTCGAGGGACCCAGTACTTC. Encoded protein: CASNIDQTRGTQYF.

There are many counts of this clonotype. This rearrangement joins TRBV7-3 to TRBJ1-6; D unclear. CDR1 is SGHTA, CDR2 FQGTGA, per germline. The CDR3 totals 13 residues. Trimming shortened V by 6 bases and J by 10 bases, and 13 bases separated the two germline ends. CDR3 protein: CASSQASGSPLHF. The CDR3 coding sequence is TGTGCCAGCAGTCAAGCTTCGGGATCACCCCTCCACTTT.

This clonotype was found many times. The chain employs TRBV7-8 and TRBJ1-1; D possibly corresponds to TRBD1 (6 bases). The CDR3 is 12 residues long. The V gene lost 2 bases and the J gene lost 8 bases, with 9 bases spanning the gap. CDR1 and CDR2 (germline): SGHVS, FQNEAQ. CDR3 amino acids: CASSLMGAEAFF. In DNA, the CDR3 is TGTGCCAGCAGCTTAATGGGGGCGGAAGCTTTCTTT.

This clonotype has ten or more counts. V gene TRBV4-1 combines with J gene TRBJ2-7; 8 bases agree with TRBD1. The germline gives CDR1 MGHRA, CDR2 YSYEKL. The CDR3 runs to 16 residues. The V gene end was trimmed by 0 bases and the J gene end by 0 bases; junction bases not matched to a gene: 4. The CDR3 DNA reads TGCGCCAGCAGCCAAGATATGGACAGGGTCTCCTACGAGCAGTACTTC. It encodes CASSQDMDRVSYEQYF.

This clonotype was counted at least ten times. V and J are TRBV6-2 or TRBV6-3 and TRBJ2-7, with a possible D match to TRBD1 (5 bases). Trimming left V 6 bases short and J 1 base short, with 16 bases between. Germline CDR1 MNHEY, CDR2 SVGEGT. This CDR3 is built from 15 residues. CDR3 sequence (DNA): TGTGCCAGCAGCAAAGAGGAGCCAGGGTCCTACGAGCAGTACTTC. As protein: CASSKEEPGSYEQYF.

This clonotype was found many times. The rearrangement joins TRBV7-3 to TRBJ2-3; possible D gene TRBD2, 6 bases. The germline gives CDR1 SGHTA, CDR2 FQGTGA. This CDR3 is built from 14 residues. Deletions cut 6 bases from V and 5 bases from J, with 15 bases between. The CDR3 spells CASSSGLGVDTQYF. CDR3 DNA sequence: TGTGCCAGCAGTTCGGGACTGGGCGTAGATACGCAGTATTTT.

J is TRBJ2-1 and V is TRBV7-9; no firm D call. CDR3 length equals 15 residues. CDR1 and CDR2 from the germline V gene are SEHNR and FQNEAQ (reference sequence). V lost 5 bases and J 8 bases, leaving 19 bases between the germline ends. The CDR3 sequence is CASSVGNPFWDEQFF. CDR3 coding DNA: TGTGCCAGCAGCGTCGGTAATCCCTTCTGGGATGAGCAGTTCTTC.

This clonotype was seen many times. V gene TRBV11-3 combines with J gene TRBJ1-1, with a tentative D call TRBD1 (6 bases). There are 14 residues in the CDR3. Germline CDR1 and CDR2: SGHNT and YENEEA. The V and J ends lost 5 bases and 4 bases respectively, with 14 bases between them. The CDR3 nucleotides read TGTGCCAGCAGCGACAGGTACGTGGGCACTGAAGCTTTCTTT. It translates to CASSDRYVGTEAFF. Variable domain in full (rest from reference TRBV11-3 and TRBJ1-1): EAGVVQSPRYKIIEKKQPVAFWCNPISGHNTLYWYLQNLGQGPELLIRYENEEAVDDSQLPKDRFSAERLKGVDSTLKIQPAELGDSAVYLCASSDRYVGTEAFFGQGTRLTVV.

This chain joins TRBV28 and TRBJ2-7; D remains unclear. CDR1 and CDR2 (germline): MDHEN, SYDVKM. With 1 base removed from V and 6 bases from J, the gap between germline ends came to 22 bases. CDR3 length: 17 residues. The CDR3 DNA reads as TGTGCCAGCAGTTTATACGCGGTGGAATCCCCCAGGAGCGAGCAGTACTTC. Amino acids: CASSLYAVESPRSEQYF.

Many counts were recorded for this clonotype. The V gene is TRBV5-1, the J gene TRBJ2-4, with a weak D call TRBD2 (6 bases). CDR1 is SGHRS and CDR2 is YFSETQ in the germline V gene. The CDR3 has 14 residues. Trimming took off 0 bases at V and 8 bases at J, with 12 bases between the two ends. The DNA of the CDR3 is TGCGCCAGCAGCTTGGATAGTAGCGGCGACATTCAGTACTTC. Its translation is CASSLDSSGDIQYF.

The gene calls are TRBV27 and TRBJ1-2; D remains ambiguous. CDR1 is MNHEY and CDR2 is SMNVEV in the germline V gene (reference sequence). This CDR3 has 14 residues. V was cut by 0 bases and J by 6 bases, with 11 bases left in between. The CDR3 nucleotides are TGTGCCAGCAGTTTATCGGCGGGTCTCGATGGCTACACCTTC. Translated: CASSLSAGLDGYTF.

There are many counts of this clonotype. The chain employs TRBV7-9 and TRBJ2-7; D remains ambiguous. Germline V gene lookup returns CDR1 SEHNR and CDR2 FQNEAQ (reference sequence). Trimming took off 1 base at V and 3 bases at J, with 10 bases between the two ends. The CDR3 totals 14 residues. CDR3: CASSLVGSNYEQYF. CDR3 DNA: TGTGCCAGCAGCTTAGTAGGCTCTAACTACGAGCAGTACTTC.

This clonotype showed up just a few times. The chain joins TRBV27 to TRBJ1-3, with a weak D call TRBD1 (5 bases). The CDR3 totals 16 residues. Germline CDR1 and CDR2: MNHEY and SMNVEV (reference sequence). The ends were cut back, 0 bases at V and 1 base at J, with 10 bases in the middle. The DNA of the CDR3 is TGTGCCAGCAGTTTATCGTTTGGGGGGTCTGGAAACACCATATATTTT. This gives the protein CASSLSFGGSGNTIYF.

This clonotype was seen at least ten times. V and J are TRBV4-1 and TRBJ1-2, with 7 nucleotides matching TRBD1. Losses at the gene ends were 7 bases for V and 4 bases for J; bases not matched to a gene: 6. Germline CDR1 MGHRA, CDR2 YSYEKL. This CDR3 has 13 residues. This CDR3 reads CASTPGGAYGYTF. CDR3 nucleotide sequence: TGCGCCAGCACCCCAGGGGGAGCCTATGGCTACACCTTC.

This clonotype showed up many times. The chain carries TRBV7-3 and TRBJ1-1; unclear D gene. Germline CDR1 is SGHTA and CDR2 is FQGTGA. The CDR3 is made up of 12 amino acids. Trimming took off 7 bases at V and 6 bases at J, with 12 bases between the two ends. CDR3 protein: CASTSFGPEAFF. CDR3 coding DNA: TGTGCCAGCACCTCTTTTGGTCCTGAAGCTTTCTTT.

Comment on this clonotype: This clone may be a read error of a much larger clone one base away. This rearrangement joins TRBV30 to TRBJ2-2, with D possibly matching TRBD2 (6 bases). Germline V CDR1 and CDR2: GTSNPN, SVGIG (reference sequence). The CDR3 extends over 14 amino acids. This CDR3 reads CAWSLRSGSGEVFF. The CDR3 DNA reads as TGTGCCTGGAGTCTTCGTTCCGGTTCCGGGGAGGTGTTTTTT.

This clonotype appeared many times. V usage is TRBV2 and J usage is TRBJ2-1; tentatively, D is TRBD2 (6 bases). CDR1 SNHLY and CDR2 FYNNEI come from the germline V gene. V lost 6 bases and J lost 9, with 15 bases in between. The CDR3 has 13 amino acids. For the CDR3, the DNA is TGTGCCAGCAGCCAACGACTAGGTGCTGAGCAGTTCTTC. Translating it yields CASSQRLGAEQFF.

This chain connects TRBV6-1 to TRBJ2-1, with 7 bases identical to TRBD1. Looked up from germline, CDR1 is MNHNS and CDR2 is SASEGT. The CDR3 has 16 amino acids. V lost 6 bases to trimming and J lost 3 bases; unmatched junction nucleotides: 11. The CDR3 sequence is CASRKDMTGIYNEQFF. Written as DNA, the CDR3 is TGTGCCAGCAGGAAAGACATGACAGGGATCTACAATGAGCAGTTCTTC.

This clonotype occurred a few times. The V gene is TRBV20-1, the J gene TRBJ1-6; possibly TRBD1 for D (6 bases). Trimming removed 4 bases from V and 5 bases from J, with 12 bases in between. CDR3 size: 14 residues. Germline CDR1 DFQATT, CDR2 SNEGSKA (reference sequence). The CDR3 spells CSAKGQFDNSPLHF. In DNA form, the CDR3 reads TGCAGTGCTAAAGGACAGTTCGATAATTCACCCCTCCACTTT.

This clonotype was seen many times. The rearrangement links TRBV7-2 to TRBJ2-3; D possibly corresponds to TRBD2 (5 bases). The V end lost 2 bases, the J end lost 10 bases, and 10 bases lay between the germline ends. Germline V CDR1 and CDR2: SGHTA, FQGNSA. The CDR3 covers 12 residues. This CDR3 reads CASSLQPGAQYF. The CDR3 nucleotides are TGTGCCAGCAGCTTACAGCCCGGGGCGCAGTATTTT.

The sample holds many counts of this clonotype. This chain connects TRBV5-1 to TRBJ1-2; possible D gene TRBD1, 5 bases. The CDR3 has 14 amino acids. V was pared by 3 bases and J by 5 bases, with 14 bases between. Germline V gives CDR1 SGHRS, CDR2 YFSETQ. CDR3 residues: CASSWKTATYGYTF. In nucleotides, the CDR3 is TGCGCCAGCAGCTGGAAGACAGCGACGTATGGCTACACCTTC.

This clonotype was detected many times. The chain employs TRBV7-8 and TRBJ2-1, with 13 bases identical to TRBD2. The CDR3 has 17 amino acids. J gave up 2 bases and V 5 bases, and 6 bases lay outside the gene matches. Germline V gives CDR1 SGHVS, CDR2 FQNEAQ. The CDR3 spells CASSALTSGRTYNEQFF. CDR3 bases: TGTGCCAGCAGCGCCCTGACTAGCGGGAGGACCTACAATGAGCAGTTCTTC. Full variable domain (missing parts from reference TRBV7-8 and TRBJ2-1): GAGVSQSPRYKVAKRGQDVALRCDPISGHVSLFWYQQALGQGPEFLTYFQNEAQLDKSGLPSDRFFAERPEGSVSTLKIQRTQQEDSAVYLCASSALTSGRTYNEQFFGPGTRLTVL.

This clonotype was found many times. The chain employs TRBV2 and TRBJ2-5, with D possibly being TRBD2 (6 bases). Germline CDR1 reads SNHLY; CDR2 reads FYNNEI. CDR3 length equals 15 residues. The ends were cut back, 5 bases at V and 2 bases at J, with 15 bases in the middle. This CDR3 reads CASSRLGFQQETQYF. CDR3 DNA sequence: TGTGCCAGCAGTAGACTAGGGTTTCAGCAAGAGACCCAGTACTTC.

This clonotype showed up many times. The V gene is TRBV3-1, the J gene TRBJ2-7; 9 bases agree with TRBD2. Losses at the gene ends were 1 base for V and 9 bases for J; bases not matched to a gene: 4. The germline CDR1 and CDR2 sequences are LGHDT and YNNKEL (reference sequence). CDR3 length: 13 residues. CDR3 residues: CASSQVLAGPQYF. The CDR3 nucleotides read TGTGCCAGCAGCCAAGTCCTAGCGGGACCGCAGTACTTC.

This clonotype came up a few times. The rearrangement joins TRBV5-5 to TRBJ2-3; TRBD1 matches at 8 bases. This CDR3 has 14 amino acids. The V and J ends lost 4 bases and 2 bases, in that order; junction bases with no gene match: 3. Germline CDR1 reads SGHKS; CDR2 reads YYEKEE (reference sequence). The CDR3 reads CASSGQGTTDTQYF. The CDR3 DNA is TGTGCCAGCAGCGGACAGGGAACCACAGATACGCAGTATTTT.

Many counts were recorded for this clonotype. The rearrangement joins TRBV6-2 or TRBV6-3 to TRBJ1-2; the D gene is possibly TRBD1 (6 bases). Trimming removed 5 bases from V and 8 bases from J, with 15 bases in between. This CDR3 region has 13 residues. CDR1 MNHEY and CDR2 SVGEGT come from the germline V gene. The CDR3 coding sequence is TGTGCCAGCAGTGCAACTCTGACAGGCGGCTACACCTTC. Translation gives CASSATLTGGYTF.

In its sample, this clonotype was seen many times. This chain uses TRBV28 with TRBJ1-1; D ambiguous. Germline values: CDR1 MDHEN, CDR2 SYDVKM. V shed 10 bases and J shed 1 base, with 7 bases lying between them. This CDR3 contains 11 residues. CDR3 sequence reads: CATLGNTEAFF. CDR3 nucleotides: TGTGCCACCCTCGGGAACACTGAAGCTTTCTTT. The whole variable domain, remainder taken from reference TRBV28 and TRBJ1-1, is DVKVTQSSRYLVKRTGEKVFLECVQDMDHENMFWYRQDPGLGLRLIYFSYDVKMKEKGDIPEGYSVSREKKERFSLILESASTNQTSMYLCATLGNTEAFFGQGTRLTVV.

This clonotype has a count of ten or more. The rearrangement uses TRBV12-3 or TRBV12-4 and TRBJ2-7, with D perhaps TRBD2 (5 bases). This CDR3 has 12 residues. Trimming pared 4 bases from V and 6 bases from J, leaving 10 bases between. This chain's CDR3 is CASSSGGLEQYF. For the CDR3, the DNA is TGTGCCAGCAGTTCCGGCGGGCTCGAGCAGTACTTC.

The table lists this clonotype with a few counts. The J gene is TRBJ1-5, the V gene TRBV19; the D is unclear. CDR3 length: 16 residues. V lost 5 bases and J 0 bases, leaving 14 bases between the germline ends. The V gene's germline CDR1 is LNHDA and CDR2 SQIVND (reference sequence). CDR3 DNA: TGTGCCAGTAGTCTTCGGACGGACTATAGCAATCAGCCCCAGCATTTT. Amino acids: CASSLRTDYSNQPQHF.